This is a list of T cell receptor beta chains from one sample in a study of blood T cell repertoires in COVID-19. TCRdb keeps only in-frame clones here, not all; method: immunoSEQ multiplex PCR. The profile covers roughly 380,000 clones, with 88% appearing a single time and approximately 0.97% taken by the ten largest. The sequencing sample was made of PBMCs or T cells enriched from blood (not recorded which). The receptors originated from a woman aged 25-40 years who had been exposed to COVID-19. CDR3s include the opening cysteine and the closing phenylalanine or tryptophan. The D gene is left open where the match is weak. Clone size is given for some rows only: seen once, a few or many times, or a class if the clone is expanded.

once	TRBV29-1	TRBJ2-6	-	CSVGRGSGANVLTF	TGCAGCGTTGGGCGGGGTTCTGGGGCCAACGTCCTGACTTTC
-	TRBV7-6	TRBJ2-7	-	CASSHRPGPLEQYF	TGTGCCAGCAGCCACCGTCCAGGGCCACTCGAGCAGTACTTC
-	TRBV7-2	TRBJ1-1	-	CASSPTVQNTEAFF	TGTGCCAGCAGCCCGACAGTTCAGAACACTGAAGCTTTCTTT
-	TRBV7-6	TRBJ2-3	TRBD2	CASSLRSITGGDTQYF	TGTGCCAGCAGCTTAAGATCCATTACGGGGGGAGATACGCAGTATTTT
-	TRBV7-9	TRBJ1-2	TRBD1	CASLLTGAYGYTF	TGTGCCAGCTTGCTTACAGGGGCATATGGCTACACCTTC
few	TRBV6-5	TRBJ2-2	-	CASSQQGVAGELFF	TGTGCCAGCAGTCAACAGGGTGTTGCCGGGGAGCTGTTTTTT
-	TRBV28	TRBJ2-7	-	CASSFTNGITYEQYF	TGTGCCAGCAGTTTCACTAACGGAATTACCTACGAGCAGTACTTC
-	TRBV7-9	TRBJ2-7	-	CASSQARQPYEQYF	TGTGCCAGCAGCCAAGCTAGACAGCCCTACGAGCAGTACTTC
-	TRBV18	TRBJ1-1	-	CASSPRTANTEAFF	TGTGCCAGCTCACCACGGACAGCTAACACTGAAGCTTTCTTT
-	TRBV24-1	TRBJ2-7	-	CATSDAQGGKLGEQYF	TGTGCCACCAGTGATGCGCAGGGGGGAAAGCTCGGCGAGCAGTACTTC
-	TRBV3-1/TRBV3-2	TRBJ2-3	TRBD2	CASSQGASGDWDTQYF	TGTGCCAGCAGCCAAGGGGCTAGCGGGGACTGGGATACGCAGTATTTT
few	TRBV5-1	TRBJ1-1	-	CASSLATGRNTEAFF	TGCGCCAGCAGCTTGGCGACAGGACGGAACACTGAAGCTTTCTTT
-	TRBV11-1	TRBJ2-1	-	CASSLAGVSYNEQFF	TGTGCCAGCAGCTTAGCGGGAGTCTCCTACAATGAGCAGTTCTTC
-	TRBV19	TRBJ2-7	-	CASSRAAAARSSYEQYF	TGTGCCAGCTCCAGGGCGGCGGCGGCAAGAAGCTCCTACGAGCAGTACTTC
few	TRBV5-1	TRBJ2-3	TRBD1	CASSWGQGSTDTQYF	TGCGCCAGCAGCTGGGGACAGGGGAGCACAGATACGCAGTATTTT
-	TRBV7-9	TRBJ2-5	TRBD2	CASTQAGGSETQYF	TGTGCCAGCACCCAAGCGGGAGGGTCGGAGACCCAGTACTTC
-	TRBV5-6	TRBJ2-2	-	CASSFGGRYTGELFF	TGTGCCAGCAGCTTTGGCGGTAGATACACCGGGGAGCTGTTTTTT
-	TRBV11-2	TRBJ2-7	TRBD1	CASSLGQGSNYEQYF	TGTGCCAGCAGCTTAGGACAGGGATCCAACTACGAGCAGTACTTC
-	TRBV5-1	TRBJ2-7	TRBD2	CASSWGLAGNYEQYF	TGCGCCAGCAGCTGGGGACTAGCGGGAAACTACGAGCAGTACTTC
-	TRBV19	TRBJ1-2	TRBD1	CASNRGTVNGYTF	TGTGCCAGCAATAGGGGGACAGTTAATGGCTACACCTTC
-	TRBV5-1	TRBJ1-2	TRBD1	CASSPGTGDFYGYTF	TGCGCCAGCAGCCCCGGGACAGGGGATTTCTATGGCTACACCTTC
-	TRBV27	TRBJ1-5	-	CASSPWTPSNQPQHF	TGTGCCAGCAGTCCATGGACACCTAGCAATCAGCCCCAGCATTTT
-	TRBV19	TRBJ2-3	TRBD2	CASTPVAGADTDTQYF	TGTGCCAGTACTCCGGTGGCGGGAGCAGACACAGATACGCAGTATTTT
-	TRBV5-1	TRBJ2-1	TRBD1	CASSTGTGEWHEQFF	TGCGCCAGCAGTACCGGGACAGGGGAATGGCATGAGCAGTTCTTC
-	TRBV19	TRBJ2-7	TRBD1	CASSPDPTGAYEQYF	TGTGCCAGTAGCCCCGACCCGACAGGGGCCTACGAGCAGTACTTC
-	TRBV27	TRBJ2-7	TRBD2	CASSQGLGFSYEQYF	TGTGCCAGCAGTCAAGGACTAGGGTTTTCCTACGAGCAGTACTTC
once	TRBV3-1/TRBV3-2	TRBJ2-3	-	CASSPLGTDTQYF	TGTGCCAGCAGCCCCTTAGGCACAGATACGCAGTATTTT
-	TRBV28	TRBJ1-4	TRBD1	CASSLRAGGDEKLFF	TGTGCCAGCAGTTTAAGGGCAGGGGGCGATGAAAAACTGTTTTTT
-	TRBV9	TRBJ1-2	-	CASSVASQANYGYTF	TGTGCCAGCAGCGTAGCGTCACAAGCTAACTATGGCTACACCTTC
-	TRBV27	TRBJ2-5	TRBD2	CASSPPYSGSRKETQYF	TGTGCCAGCAGCCCCCCCTATAGCGGGAGTAGGAAAGAGACCCAGTACTTC
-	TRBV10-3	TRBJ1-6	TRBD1	CAISELTGDVSPLHF	TGTGCCATCAGTGAGTTGACAGGGGATGTGTCACCCCTCCACTTT
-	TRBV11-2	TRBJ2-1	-	CASSLRPPEYDEQFF	TGTGCCAGCAGCTTGCGGCCCCCCGAGTACGATGAGCAGTTCTTC
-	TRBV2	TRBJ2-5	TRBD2	CASSAGRAETQYF	TGTGCCAGCAGTGCCGGGAGGGCCGAGACCCAGTACTTC
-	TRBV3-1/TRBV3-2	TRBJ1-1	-	CASSRQTNTEAFF	TGTGCCAGCAGTCGACAGACGAACACTGAAGCTTTCTTT
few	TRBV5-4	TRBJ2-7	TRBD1	CASSLDVYRGSHEQYF	TGTGCCAGCAGCTTGGACGTCTACAGGGGTTCCCACGAGCAGTACTTC
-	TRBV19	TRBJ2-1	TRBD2	CASSIGVWASGNNEQFF	TGTGCCAGTAGTATAGGGGTCTGGGCTAGCGGGAACAATGAGCAGTTCTTC
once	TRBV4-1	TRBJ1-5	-	CASSQDRGASNQPQHF	TGCGCCAGCAGCCAAGATCGGGGGGCTAGCAATCAGCCCCAGCATTTT
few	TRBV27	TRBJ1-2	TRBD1	CATTGQGNNGYTF	TGTGCCACCACGGGACAGGGGAATAATGGCTACACCTTC
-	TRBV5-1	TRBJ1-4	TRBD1	CASSLRDRGGKLFF	TGCGCCAGCAGCCTCCGGGACAGGGGTGGAAAACTGTTTTTT
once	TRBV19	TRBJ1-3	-	CASNRRQESSGNTIYF	TGTGCCAGTAACCGCCGACAGGAGAGCTCTGGAAACACCATATATTTT
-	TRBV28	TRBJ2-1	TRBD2	CASSFLSGGYNEQFF	TGTGCCAGCAGTTTCCTCAGCGGGGGCTACAATGAGCAGTTCTTC
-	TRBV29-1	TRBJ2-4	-	CSVEGLNIQYF	TGCAGCGTTGAGGGCTTAAACATTCAGTACTTC
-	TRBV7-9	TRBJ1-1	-	CASSRKGLDNTEAFF	TGTGCCAGCAGCCGAAAGGGGTTGGACAACACTGAAGCTTTCTTT
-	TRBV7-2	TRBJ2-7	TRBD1	CASSLYQGAGEQYF	TGTGCCAGCAGCTTGTACCAGGGGGCAGGCGAGCAGTACTTC
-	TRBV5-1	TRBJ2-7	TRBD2	CASSLLAAYEQYF	TGCGCCAGCAGCCTTCTAGCGGCCTACGAGCAGTACTTC
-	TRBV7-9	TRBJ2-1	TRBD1	CASSYTGTAVNNEQFF	TGTGCCAGCAGCTACACCGGGACAGCAGTAAACAATGAGCAGTTCTTC
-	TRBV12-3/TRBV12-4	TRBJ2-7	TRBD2	CASRPTSAYEQYF	TGTGCCAGCAGGCCTACTAGCGCCTACGAGCAGTACTTC
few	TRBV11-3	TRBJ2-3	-	CASSLGRGTDTQYF	TGTGCCAGCAGCTTGGGCAGAGGCACAGATACGCAGTATTTT
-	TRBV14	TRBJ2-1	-	CASSRRYNEQFF	TGTGCCAGCAGCCGGAGGTACAATGAGCAGTTCTTC
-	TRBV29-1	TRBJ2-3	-	CSVDEGDTQYF	TGCAGCGTTGATGAGGGAGATACGCAGTATTTT
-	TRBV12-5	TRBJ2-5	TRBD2	CASGPGLALQETQYF	TGTGCTAGTGGACCCGGACTAGCACTACAAGAGACCCAGTACTTC
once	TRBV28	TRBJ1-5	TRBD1	CASRTWGTGNQPQHF	TGTGCCAGCAGGACCTGGGGGACAGGGAATCAGCCCCAGCATTTT
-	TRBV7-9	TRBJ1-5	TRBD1	CASSLTGTGHNQPQHF	TGTGCCAGCAGTTTAACCGGGACAGGGCACAATCAGCCCCAGCATTTT
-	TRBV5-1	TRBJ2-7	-	CASSSRRYEGEQYF	TGCGCCAGCAGCTCACGACGGTACGAGGGCGAGCAGTACTTC